This TCR beta chain was retrieved from a study of human thymus T cells. Assay used: immunoSEQ multiplex PCR; TCRdb lists only in-frame clones, some missing. The top ten hold 0.03% to 0.035% of the sample, which has 60,000 to 75,000 clones, roughly 96% seen once. In its sample, this clone was seen once. Its antigen is unknown. The CDR3 runs to 20 residues. V shed 6 bases and J 3 bases; nucleotides not matched to a gene: 25. The germline V gene encodes CDR1 MDHEN and CDR2 SYDVKM. Obtained as resections during corrective heart surgery, the thymus tissue was then studied. The study's findings and limits: Related research reported highly overlapping thymic repertoires among unrelated individuals.

The chain has TRBV28 and TRBJ2-7; 8 bases agree with TRBD2. This receptor was obtained from a girl in the first two years of life with a congenital heart defect but otherwise immunologically healthy. Source material: thymus tissue. CDR3 bases: TGTGCCAGCAGCTTGTCCAGCCTTGGACGGGAGGGCCTCCAAAACTACGAGCAGTACTTC. Encoded protein: CASSLSSLGREGLQNYEQYF.